This entry concerns a single T cell receptor beta chain. The sample belongs to a study of cytomegalovirus exposure and HLA in healthy donors. PCR employed 60 Vbeta and 13 Jbeta primers. Sequenced by immunoSEQ multiplex PCR; TCRdb stores in-frame clones only, minus some. This table holds some 150,000 clones, about 80% found once. Trimming removed 6 bases from V and 2 bases from J, with 14 bases in between. This CDR3 comprises 14 residues. Germline assignment: CDR1 MNHEY and CDR2 SVGAGI. Sequencing used PBMCs. The sequence derives from a man aged 25 to 45 in good health and CMV-seropositive. J is TRBJ2-7 and V is TRBV6-5; D possibly corresponds to TRBD2 (5 bases). The CDR3 DNA follows: TGTGCCAGCAGCCTTGGACTGAGCGCCTACGAGCAGTACTTC. Protein product: CASSLGLSAYEQYF.